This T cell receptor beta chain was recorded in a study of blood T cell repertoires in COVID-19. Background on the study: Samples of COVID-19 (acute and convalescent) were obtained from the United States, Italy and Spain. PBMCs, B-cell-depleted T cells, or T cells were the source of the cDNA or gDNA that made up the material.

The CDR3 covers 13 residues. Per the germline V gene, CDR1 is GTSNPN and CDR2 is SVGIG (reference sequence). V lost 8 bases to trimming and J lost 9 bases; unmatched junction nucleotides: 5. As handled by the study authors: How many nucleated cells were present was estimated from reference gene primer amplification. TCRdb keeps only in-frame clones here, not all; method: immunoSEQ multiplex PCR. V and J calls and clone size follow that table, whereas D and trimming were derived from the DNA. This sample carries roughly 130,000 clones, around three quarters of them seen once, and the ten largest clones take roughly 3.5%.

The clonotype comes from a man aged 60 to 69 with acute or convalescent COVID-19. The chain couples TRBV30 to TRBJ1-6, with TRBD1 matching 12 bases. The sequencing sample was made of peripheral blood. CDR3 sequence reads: CAVAGQGASPLHF. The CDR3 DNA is TGTGCCGTAGCGGGACAGGGGGCTTCACCCCTCCACTTT.